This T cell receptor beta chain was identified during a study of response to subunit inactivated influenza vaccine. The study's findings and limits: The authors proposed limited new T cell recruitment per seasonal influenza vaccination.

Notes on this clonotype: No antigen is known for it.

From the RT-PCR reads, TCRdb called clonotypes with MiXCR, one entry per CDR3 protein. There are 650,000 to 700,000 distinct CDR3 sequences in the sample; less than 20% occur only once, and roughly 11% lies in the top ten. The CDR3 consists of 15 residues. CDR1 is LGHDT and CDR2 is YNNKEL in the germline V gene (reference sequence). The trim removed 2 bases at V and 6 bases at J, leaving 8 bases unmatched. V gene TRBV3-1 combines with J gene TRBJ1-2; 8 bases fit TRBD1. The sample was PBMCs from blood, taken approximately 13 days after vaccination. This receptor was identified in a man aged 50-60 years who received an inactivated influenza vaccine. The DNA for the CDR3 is TGTGCCAGCAGCCAATTGGACAGGGCTTCGAATGGCTACACCTTC. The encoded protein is CASSQLDRASNGYTF. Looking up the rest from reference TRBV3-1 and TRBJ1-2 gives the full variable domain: DTAVSQTPKYLVTQMGNDKSIKCEQNLGHDTMYWYKQDSKKFLKIMFSYNNKELIINETVPNRFSPKSPDKAHLNLHINSLELGDSAVYFCASSQLDRASNGYTFGSGTRLTVV.